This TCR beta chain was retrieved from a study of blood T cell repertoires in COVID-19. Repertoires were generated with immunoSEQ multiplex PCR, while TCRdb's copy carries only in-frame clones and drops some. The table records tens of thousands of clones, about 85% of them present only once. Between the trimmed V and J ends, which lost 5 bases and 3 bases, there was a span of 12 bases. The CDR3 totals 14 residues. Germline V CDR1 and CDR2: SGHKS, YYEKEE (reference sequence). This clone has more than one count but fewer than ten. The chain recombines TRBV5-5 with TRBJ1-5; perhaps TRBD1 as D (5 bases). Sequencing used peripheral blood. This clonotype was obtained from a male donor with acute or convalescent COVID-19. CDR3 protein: CASSADSLNQPQHF. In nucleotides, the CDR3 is TGTGCCAGCAGTGCTGACAGCCTCAATCAGCCCCAGCATTTT.